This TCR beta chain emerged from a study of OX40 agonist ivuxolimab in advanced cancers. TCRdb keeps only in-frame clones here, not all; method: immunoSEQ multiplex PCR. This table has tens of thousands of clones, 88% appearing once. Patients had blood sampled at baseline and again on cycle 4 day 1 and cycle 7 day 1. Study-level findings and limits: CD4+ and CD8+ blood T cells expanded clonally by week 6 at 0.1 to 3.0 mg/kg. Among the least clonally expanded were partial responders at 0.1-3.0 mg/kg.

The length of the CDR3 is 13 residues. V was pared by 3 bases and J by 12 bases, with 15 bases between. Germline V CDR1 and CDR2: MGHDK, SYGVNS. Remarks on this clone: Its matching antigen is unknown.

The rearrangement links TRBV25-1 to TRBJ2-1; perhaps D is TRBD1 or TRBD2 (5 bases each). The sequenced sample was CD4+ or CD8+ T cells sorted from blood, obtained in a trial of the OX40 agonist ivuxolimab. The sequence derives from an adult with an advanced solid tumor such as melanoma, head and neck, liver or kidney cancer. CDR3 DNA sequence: TGTGCCAGCAGTGACCCCCCCCTTGGGGGGCAGTTCTTC. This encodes CASSDPPLGGQFF.